What follows are 17 T cell receptor beta chains derived from one specimen sequenced in a study of cytomegalovirus exposure and HLA in healthy donors. The data were produced by immunoSEQ multiplex PCR, yet TCRdb's version contains in-frame clones alone and is incomplete. The repertoire holds over 200,000 clones, with 80% to 85% as singletons. Material for sequencing was PBMCs. The receptors derive from a young woman in good health and CMV-seropositive.

The V call is TRBV4-1, the J call TRBJ2-6; D uncertain. CDR1 and CDR2 from the germline V gene are MGHRA and YSYEKL. Trimming removed 4 bases at V and 0 bases at J, with 10 bases between. This CDR3 region has 16 residues. CDR3 in amino acids: CASSRPPSSGANVLTF. The CDR3 coding sequence is TGCGCCAGCAGCCGACCCCCAAGCTCTGGGGCCAACGTCCTGACTTTC.

The chain has TRBV14 and TRBJ1-2, with D possibly TRBD1 on 6 matching bases. The V gene lost 4 bases and the J gene lost 3 bases, with 9 bases spanning the gap. The CDR3 runs to 13 residues. Germline CDR1 SGHDN, CDR2 FVKESK. DNA for the CDR3: TGTGCCAGCAGCCCAGGGGTCGACTATGGCTACACCTTC. It encodes CASSPGVDYGYTF. Drawing the rest from reference TRBV14 and TRBJ1-2, the complete variable domain is EAGVTQFPSHSVIEKGQTVTLRCDPISGHDNLYWYRRVMGKEIKFLLHFVKESKQDESGMPNNRFLAERTGGTYSTLKVQPAELEDSGVYFCASSPGVDYGYTFGSGTRLTVV.

The rearrangement links TRBV29-1 to TRBJ2-1, with 11 nucleotides matching TRBD1. The V gene's germline CDR1 is SQVTM and CDR2 ANQGSEA. The CDR3 is 13 residues long. This CDR3 is CSSTGTGGNEQFF. The CDR3 DNA is TGCAGTAGCACCGGGACAGGGGGCAATGAGCAGTTCTTC.

Of note for this clone: One junction end does not reproduce the germline sequence, and a read error may be involved. The J gene is TRBJ2-2, the V gene TRBV6-5, with 8 bases that match TRBD2. The CDR3 consists of 16 residues. Germline assignment: CDR1 MNHEY and CDR2 SVGAGI. CDR3 protein: CASSWSLAANSGELFF. The CDR3 DNA follows: TGTGCCAGCAGTTGGTCACTAGCGGCGAACAGCGGGGAGCTGTTTTTT.

This clone was detected only a few times. The chain employs TRBV2 and TRBJ2-7; D possibly corresponds to TRBD1 (5 bases). Germline CDR1 and CDR2: SNHLY and FYNNEI. Trimming cost V 4 bases and J 4 bases, with 14 bases left between them. CDR3 size: 14 residues. This CDR3 is CASSVQGQEYEQYF. In DNA form, the CDR3 reads TGTGCCAGCAGTGTCCAGGGTCAAGAGTACGAGCAGTACTTC. Full variable domain (rest looked up from reference TRBV2 and TRBJ2-7): EPEVTQTPSHQVTQMGQEVILRCVPISNHLYFYWYRQILGQKVEFLVSFYNNEISEKSEIFDDQFSVERPDGSNFTLKIRSTKLEDSAMYFCASSVQGQEYEQYFGPGTRLTVT.

This rearrangement joins TRBV27 to TRBJ2-3; 8 nucleotides align to TRBD1. V was clipped by 5 bases and J by 4 bases; unmatched bases: 2. The CDR3 loop spans 13 amino acids. The germline CDR1 and CDR2 sequences are MNHEY and SMNVEV (reference sequence). This CDR3 is CASSQGASDTQYF. In DNA, the CDR3 is TGTGCCAGCAGTCAGGGGGCTTCAGATACGCAGTATTTT.

The chain joins TRBV29-1 to TRBJ1-1; D is undetermined. The length of the CDR3 is 16 residues. V was cut by 0 bases and J by 1 base, with 15 bases left in between. The germline V gene has CDR1 SQVTM and CDR2 ANQGSEA. The CDR3 DNA reads as TGCAGCGTTGAAGATTGGGAATATGGTACGAACACTGAAGCTTTCTTT. Amino acids: CSVEDWEYGTNTEAFF.

This clone appeared a few times. The CDR3, as DNA: TGTGCCAGCAGCTTGGGCGGGACCTATGGCTACACCTTC. Translating it yields CASSLGGTYGYTF. This rearrangement joins TRBV5-4 to TRBJ1-2, with a tentative D call TRBD1 (5 bases). Germline CDR1 SGHNT, CDR2 YYREEE (reference sequence). Trimming removed 0 bases at V and 4 bases at J, with 7 bases between. The CDR3 extends over 13 amino acids. The whole variable domain, remainder taken from reference TRBV5-4 and TRBJ1-2, is ETGVTQSPTHLIKTRGQQVTLRCSSQSGHNTVSWYQQALGQGPQFIFQYYREEENGRGNFPPRFSGLQFPNYSSELNVNALELDDSALYLCASSLGGTYGYTFGSGTRLTVV.

The chain employs TRBV27 and TRBJ2-4, with D perhaps matching TRBD1 or TRBD2 (5 bases each). Trimming shortened V by 11 bases and J by 6 bases, and 14 bases separated the two germline ends. The CDR3 has 12 amino acids. Germline V CDR1 and CDR2: MNHEY, SMNVEV (reference sequence). The CDR3 here is CAHPGPSNIQYF. The CDR3, as DNA: TGTGCCCACCCGGGACCCTCAAACATTCAGTACTTC.

J is TRBJ2-7 and V is TRBV5-1; 12 nucleotides match TRBD1. This CDR3 comprises 15 residues. Germline V CDR1 and CDR2: SGHRS, YFSETQ. The V gene end was trimmed by 1 base and the J gene end by 6 bases; junction bases not matched to a gene: 5. The CDR3 spells CASSLTGQGALEQYF. The CDR3 nucleotides are TGCGCCAGCAGCTTGACGGGACAGGGGGCCCTCGAGCAGTACTTC.

The chain has TRBV4-1 and TRBJ2-1, with no clear D. Germline lookup yields CDR1 MGHRA and CDR2 YSYEKL. The CDR3 loop spans 15 amino acids. The ends were cut back, 3 bases at V and 2 bases at J, with 11 bases in the middle. The CDR3 loop reads CASSHDFGTYNEQFF. CDR3 DNA: TGCGCCAGCAGCCATGATTTCGGAACCTACAATGAGCAGTTCTTC.

The V call is TRBV27, the J call TRBJ1-3, with unresolved D. Trimming pared 2 bases from V and 0 bases from J, leaving 2 bases between. Germline loops: CDR1 MNHEY, CDR2 SMNVEV (reference sequence). The CDR3 consists of 13 residues. DNA of the CDR3: TGTGCCAGCAGTTTAGACTCTGGAAACACCATATATTTT. Translation: CASSLDSGNTIYF.

The V gene is TRBV7-2, the J gene TRBJ2-7; the match to TRBD2 covers 7 bases. This CDR3 is built from 12 residues. V lost 5 bases to trimming and J lost 4 bases; unmatched junction nucleotides: 2. Germline V lookup: CDR1 SGHTA, CDR2 FQGNSA. This CDR3 is CASSISGYEQYF. CDR3 sequence (DNA): TGTGCCAGCAGCATTAGCGGGTACGAGCAGTACTTC.

This clone was recorded a few times. The chain recombines TRBV30 with TRBJ1-5; D is undetermined. With 3 bases removed from V and 7 bases from J, the gap between germline ends came to 13 bases. The CDR3 is 13 amino acids. Germline V lookup: CDR1 GTSNPN, CDR2 SVGIG (reference sequence). The CDR3 spells CAWRGAQGQPQHF. CDR3 bases: TGTGCCTGGAGGGGTGCCCAAGGGCAGCCCCAGCATTTT.

V and J are TRBV4-1 and TRBJ1-2; a possible D gene is TRBD1 (6 bases). This CDR3 has 15 amino acids. Trimming took 2 bases from V and 2 from J, leaving 12 bases between them. Germline V CDR1 and CDR2: MGHRA, YSYEKL. In nucleotides, the CDR3 is TGCGCCAGCAGCCAACCACAGGGAGGCAACTATGGCTACACCTTC. Its translation: CASSQPQGGNYGYTF.

The gene calls are TRBV11-2 and TRBJ2-1; D ambiguous. Germline V gene data show CDR1 as SGHAT and CDR2 as FQNNGV. CDR3 length: 12 residues. Trimming took 4 bases from V and 3 from J, leaving 4 bases between them. The CDR3 loop reads CASSWGYNEQFF. The CDR3 DNA follows: TGTGCCAGCAGCTGGGGCTACAATGAGCAGTTCTTC.

The rearrangement joins TRBV25-1 to TRBJ2-1, with D possibly matching TRBD2 (5 bases). V was trimmed by 3 bases and J by 3 bases, leaving 18 bases between them. The CDR3 has 17 residues. Germline V gene sequence: CDR1 MGHDK, CDR2 SYGVNS. This CDR3 is CASSDSLVRGYYNEQFF. The CDR3 DNA sequence: TGTGCCAGCAGTGATAGTCTAGTTCGGGGATACTACAATGAGCAGTTCTTC.